The present TCR beta chain was sequenced within a study of tumor-infiltrating lymphocytes in primary liver carcinoma. The overall study: Primary liver carcinoma in the patients was surgically resected.

The authors made TCR beta cDNA from around 500 ng total RNA with a constant-region primer. Library construction for TCR beta comprised three nested multiplex PCR rounds performed with slightly modified ARM-PCR. Two initial PCR rounds of 10 to 11 cycles each paired TRBV1-TRBV30 forward primers with a C-beta reverse primer. TCRdb called the multiplex PCR reads again in MiXCR, with one record for every CDR3 protein. The sample has almost 200,000 distinct CDR3 sequences; almost 65% are singletons. Study-wide results and caveats: A significantly higher top-250-clone fraction was found in tumors than in blood (p = 0.039). Because of bulk unsorted sampling, CD4+ and CD8+ repertoires were not subjected to comparison.

With respect to this clonotype: The target antigen is unknown. One end of the junction fails to match germline, which may point to a read error.

This CDR3 comprises 17 residues. Germline V gene data show CDR1 as MNHEY and CDR2 as SVGEGT. Germline DNA was extracted alongside blood RNA, which was obtained from unsorted whole blood. No patient had received treatment, and all had chronic HBV infection. V usage is TRBV6-2 or TRBV6-3 and J usage is TRBJ2-1; D assignment may be TRBD1 or TRBD2 (5 bases each). Sample: peripheral blood. This clonotype was sampled from a woman aged 55-69 years with primary liver carcinoma and hepatitis B virus infection. Written as DNA, the CDR3 is TGTGCCAGCAGTTACCTTATAGGGGAGAGGGGTCACAACGAGCAGTTCTTC. Protein sequence: CASSYLIGERGHNEQFF.